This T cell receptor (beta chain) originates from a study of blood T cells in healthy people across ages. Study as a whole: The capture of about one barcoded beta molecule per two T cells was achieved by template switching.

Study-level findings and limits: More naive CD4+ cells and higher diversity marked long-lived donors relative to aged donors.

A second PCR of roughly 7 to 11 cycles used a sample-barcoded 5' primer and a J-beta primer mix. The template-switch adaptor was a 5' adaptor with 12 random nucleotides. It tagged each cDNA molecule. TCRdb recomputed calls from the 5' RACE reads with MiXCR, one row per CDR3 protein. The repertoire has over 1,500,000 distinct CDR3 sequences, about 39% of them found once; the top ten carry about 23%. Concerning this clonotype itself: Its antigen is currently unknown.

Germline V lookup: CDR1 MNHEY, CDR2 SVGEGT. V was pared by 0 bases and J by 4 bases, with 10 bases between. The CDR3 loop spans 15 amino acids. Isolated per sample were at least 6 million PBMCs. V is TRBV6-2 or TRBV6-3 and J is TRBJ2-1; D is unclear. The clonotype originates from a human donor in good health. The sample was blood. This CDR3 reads CASSYSASPYNEQFF. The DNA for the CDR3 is TGTGCCAGCAGTTACTCGGCTTCCCCTTACAATGAGCAGTTCTTC.